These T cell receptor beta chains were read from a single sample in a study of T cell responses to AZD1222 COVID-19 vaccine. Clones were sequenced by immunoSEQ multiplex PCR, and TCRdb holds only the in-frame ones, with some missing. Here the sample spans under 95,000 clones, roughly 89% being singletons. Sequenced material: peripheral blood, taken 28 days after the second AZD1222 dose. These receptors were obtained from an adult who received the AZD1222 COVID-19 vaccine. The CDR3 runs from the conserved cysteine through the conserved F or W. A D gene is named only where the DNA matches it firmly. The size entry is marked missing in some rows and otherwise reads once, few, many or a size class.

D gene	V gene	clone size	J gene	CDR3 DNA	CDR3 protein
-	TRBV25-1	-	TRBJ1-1	TGTGCCAGCAGTGAATTGAGGGTTGACACTGAAGCTTTCTTT	CASSELRVDTEAFF
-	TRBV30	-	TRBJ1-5	TGTGCCTGGAGTATATCAGTCGGTCAGCCCCAGCATTTT	CAWSISVGQPQHF
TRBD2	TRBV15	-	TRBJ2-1	TGTGCCACCAGCAGAGATAACGGGGGGGAGCAGTTCTTC	CATSRDNGGEQFF
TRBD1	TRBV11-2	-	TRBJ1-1	TGTGCCAGCAGCTTCGGGACAGCGAACACTGAAGCTTTCTTT	CASSFGTANTEAFF
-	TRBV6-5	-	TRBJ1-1	TGTGCCAGCAGTTACTACAGGGAAGGGACTGAAGCTTTCTTT	CASSYYREGTEAFF
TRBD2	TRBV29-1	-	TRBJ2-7	TGCAGCGCCCGAAGCGGGGGCGAGCAGTACTTC	CSARSGGEQYF
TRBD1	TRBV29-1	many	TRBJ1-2	TGCAGCGTTGAAGACACTACAGGGGGCTATGGCTACACCTTC	CSVEDTTGGYGYTF
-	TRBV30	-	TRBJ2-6	TGTGCCTCAGATAACTCTGGGGCCAACGTCCTGACTTTC	CASDNSGANVLTF
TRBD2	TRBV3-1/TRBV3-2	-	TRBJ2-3	TGTGCCAGCAGCCCCAATCTAGCGGGGGCTAGCACAGATACGCAGTATTTT	CASSPNLAGASTDTQYF
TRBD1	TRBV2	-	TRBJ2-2	TGTGCCAGCAGTGAAGACCGGACAGGGAACACCGGGGAGCTGTTTTTT	CASSEDRTGNTGELFF
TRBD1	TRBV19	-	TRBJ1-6	TGTGCCAGTAGTATAGGCCGGGACAGGGGGTATTCACCCCTCCACTTT	CASSIGRDRGYSPLHF
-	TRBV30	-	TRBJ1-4	TGTGCCTGGAGTATACTAGTCCCAGGGTCCAATGAAAAACTGTTTTTT	CAWSILVPGSNEKLFF
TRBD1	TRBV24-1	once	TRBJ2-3	TGTGCCACCAGTGACTCTACAGGGGCGACAGATACGCAGTATTTT	CATSDSTGATDTQYF